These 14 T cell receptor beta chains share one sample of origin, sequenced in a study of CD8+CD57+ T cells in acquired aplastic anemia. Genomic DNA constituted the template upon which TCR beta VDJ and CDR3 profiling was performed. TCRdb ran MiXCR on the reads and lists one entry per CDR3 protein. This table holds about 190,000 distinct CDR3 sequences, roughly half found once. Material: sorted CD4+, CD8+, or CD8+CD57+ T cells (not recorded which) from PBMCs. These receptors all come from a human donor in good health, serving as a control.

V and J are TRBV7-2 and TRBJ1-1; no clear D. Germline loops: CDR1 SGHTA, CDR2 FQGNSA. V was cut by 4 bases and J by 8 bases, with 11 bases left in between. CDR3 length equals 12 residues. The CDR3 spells CASSSINSEAFF. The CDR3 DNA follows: TGTGCCAGCAGCTCCATCAACAGCGAAGCTTTCTTT. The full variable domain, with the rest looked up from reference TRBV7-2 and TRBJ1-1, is GAGVSQSPSNKVTEKGKDVELRCDPISGHTALYWYRQSLGQGLEFLIYFQGNSAPDKSGLPSDRFSAERTGGSVSTLTIQRTQQEDSAVYLCASSSINSEAFFGQGTRLTVV.

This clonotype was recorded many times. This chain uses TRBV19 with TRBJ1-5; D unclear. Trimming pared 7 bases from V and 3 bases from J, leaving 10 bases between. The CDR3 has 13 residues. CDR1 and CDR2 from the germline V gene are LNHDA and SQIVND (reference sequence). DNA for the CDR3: TGTGCCAGTACGACCGCTACCAATCAGCCCCAGCATTTT. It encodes CASTTATNQPQHF. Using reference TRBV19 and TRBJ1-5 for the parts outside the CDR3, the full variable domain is DGGITQSPKYLFRKEGQNVTLSCEQNLNHDAMYWYRQDPGQGLRLIYYSQIVNDFQKGDIAEGYSVSREKKESFPLTVTSAQKNPTAFYLCASTTATNQPQHFGDGTRLSIL.

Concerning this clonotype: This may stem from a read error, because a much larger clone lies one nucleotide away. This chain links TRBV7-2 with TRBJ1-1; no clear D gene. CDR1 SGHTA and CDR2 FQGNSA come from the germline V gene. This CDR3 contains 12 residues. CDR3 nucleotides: TGTGCCCGCAGCCAACCTTTTACTGAAGCTTTCTTT. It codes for CARSQPFTEAFF.

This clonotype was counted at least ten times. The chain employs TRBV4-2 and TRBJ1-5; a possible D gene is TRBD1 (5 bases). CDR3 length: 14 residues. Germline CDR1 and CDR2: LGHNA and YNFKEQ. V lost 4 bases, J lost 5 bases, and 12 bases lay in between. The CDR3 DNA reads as TGTGCCAGCAGCCCCCAGGGACCGTATCAGCCCCAGCATTTT. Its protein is CASSPQGPYQPQHF.

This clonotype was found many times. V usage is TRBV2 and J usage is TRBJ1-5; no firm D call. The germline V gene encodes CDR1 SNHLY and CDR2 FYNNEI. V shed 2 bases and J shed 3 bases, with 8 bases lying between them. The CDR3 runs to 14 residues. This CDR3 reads CASSENSLNQPQHF. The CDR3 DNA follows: TGTGCCAGCAGTGAAAACAGTCTCAATCAGCCCCAGCATTTT.

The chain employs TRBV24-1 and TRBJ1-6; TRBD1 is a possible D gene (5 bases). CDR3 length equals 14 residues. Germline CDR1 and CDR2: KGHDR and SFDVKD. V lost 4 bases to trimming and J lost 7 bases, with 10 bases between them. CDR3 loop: CATSDGTANSPLHF. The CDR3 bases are TGTGCCACCAGTGACGGGACGGCCAATTCACCCCTCCACTTT.

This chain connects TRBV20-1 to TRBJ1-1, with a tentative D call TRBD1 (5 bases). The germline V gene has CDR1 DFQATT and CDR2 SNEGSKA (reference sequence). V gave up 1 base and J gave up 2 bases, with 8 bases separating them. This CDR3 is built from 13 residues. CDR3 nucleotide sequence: TGCAGTGCTAGAGGCTGGACAAACACTGAAGCTTTCTTT. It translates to CSARGWTNTEAFF.

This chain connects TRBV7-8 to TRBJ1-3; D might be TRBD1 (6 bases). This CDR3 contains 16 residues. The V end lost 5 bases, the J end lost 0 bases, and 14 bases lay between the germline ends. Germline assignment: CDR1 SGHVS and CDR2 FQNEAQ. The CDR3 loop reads CASSLGQPSSGNTIYF. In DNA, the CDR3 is TGTGCCAGCAGCCTCGGACAGCCGAGCTCTGGAAACACCATATATTTT.

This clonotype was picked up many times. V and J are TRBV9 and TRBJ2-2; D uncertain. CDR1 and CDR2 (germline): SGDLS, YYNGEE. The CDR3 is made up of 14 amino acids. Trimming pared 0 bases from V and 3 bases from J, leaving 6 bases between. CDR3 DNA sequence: TGTGCCAGCAGCGTAGGTCCAGACACCGGGGAGCTGTTTTTT. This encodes CASSVGPDTGELFF.

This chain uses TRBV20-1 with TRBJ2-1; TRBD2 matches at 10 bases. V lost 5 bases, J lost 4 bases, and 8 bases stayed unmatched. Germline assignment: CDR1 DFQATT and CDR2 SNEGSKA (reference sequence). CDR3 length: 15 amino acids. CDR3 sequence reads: CSAAQGTSDYNEQFF. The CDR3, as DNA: TGCAGTGCTGCCCAAGGGACTAGCGATTACAATGAGCAGTTCTTC.

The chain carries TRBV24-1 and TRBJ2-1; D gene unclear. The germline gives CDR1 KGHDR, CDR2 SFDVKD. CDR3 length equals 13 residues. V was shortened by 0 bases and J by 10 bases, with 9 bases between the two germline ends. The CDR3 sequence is CATSDLLGREQFF. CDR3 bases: TGTGCCACCAGTGATTTGCTAGGCCGCGAGCAGTTCTTC.

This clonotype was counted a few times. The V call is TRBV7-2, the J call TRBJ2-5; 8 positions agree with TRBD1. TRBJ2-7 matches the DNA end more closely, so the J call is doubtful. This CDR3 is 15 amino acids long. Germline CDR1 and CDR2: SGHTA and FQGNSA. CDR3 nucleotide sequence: TGTGCCAGCAGCTCTCGGACAGGGAGCTCCTACGAGCAGTACTTC. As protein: CASSSRTGSSYEQYF.

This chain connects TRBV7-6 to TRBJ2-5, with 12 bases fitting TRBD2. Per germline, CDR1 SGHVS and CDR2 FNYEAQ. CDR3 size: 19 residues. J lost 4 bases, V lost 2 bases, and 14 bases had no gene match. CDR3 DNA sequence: TGTGCCAGCAGCTTAAACCCCATGACTAGCGGGGGCCCCTCAGAGACCCAGTACTTC. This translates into CASSLNPMTSGGPSETQYF. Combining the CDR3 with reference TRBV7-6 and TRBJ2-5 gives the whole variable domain GAGVSQSPRYKVTKRGQDVALRCDPISGHVSLYWYRQALGQGPEFLTYFNYEAQQDKSGLPNDRFSAERPEGSISTLTIQRTEQRDSAMYRCASSLNPMTSGGPSETQYFGPGTRLLVL.

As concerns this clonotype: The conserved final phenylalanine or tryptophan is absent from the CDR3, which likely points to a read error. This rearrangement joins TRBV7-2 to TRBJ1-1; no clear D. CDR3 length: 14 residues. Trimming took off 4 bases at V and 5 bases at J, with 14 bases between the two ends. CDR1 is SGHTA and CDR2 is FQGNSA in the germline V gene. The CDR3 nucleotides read TGTGCCAGCAGCTCTCAGGTGGGAAGGACTGAAGCTTTCCTT. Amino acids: CASSSQVGRTEAFL.